The clone carrying this T cell receptor beta chain has ten or more counts. CDR3 length equals 16 residues. Germline values: CDR1 LGHDT, CDR2 YNNKEL (reference sequence). V was cut by 4 bases and J by 5 bases, with 20 bases left in between. This sample was included in a study of low-dose radiotherapy and immunotherapy resistance in tumors. Study-level information: Daily oral aspirin at 300 mg began on cycle 1 day 1 and lasted four cycles.

Time point: after trial treatment. Stated treatment: LDRT plus nivolumab, ipilimumab, low-dose cyclophosphamide and aspirin (RACIN trial). The study gave donors nivolumab, ipilimumab, aspirin, low-dose cyclophosphamide and low-dose radiotherapy. Inclusion covered patients whose advanced solid tumors lacked tumor-infiltrating lymphocytes. TRAV- and TRBV-specific primers were used for first-strand cDNA, which covered alpha and beta chains. The authors amplified TCRs for 20 PCR cycles with a constant-region primer and a V-primer adapter. mRNA, once isolated, was amplified by in vitro transcription. MiXCR was run by TCRdb on the reads, yielding one entry per CDR3 protein. Among under 75,000 distinct CDR3 sequences, 20% to 25% were seen once, and the ten largest hold about 7%.

This TCR was recovered from a male donor with prostate cancer. The input for sequencing was PBMCs, taken after low-dose radiotherapy plus immunotherapy. The V and J genes are TRBV3-1 and TRBJ1-1, with a weak D call TRBD1 (6 bases). CDR3 protein: CASSRLPYRDSTEAFF. CDR3 DNA sequence: TGTGCCAGCAGCCGACTGCCCTACAGGGATTCAACTGAAGCTTTCTTT.